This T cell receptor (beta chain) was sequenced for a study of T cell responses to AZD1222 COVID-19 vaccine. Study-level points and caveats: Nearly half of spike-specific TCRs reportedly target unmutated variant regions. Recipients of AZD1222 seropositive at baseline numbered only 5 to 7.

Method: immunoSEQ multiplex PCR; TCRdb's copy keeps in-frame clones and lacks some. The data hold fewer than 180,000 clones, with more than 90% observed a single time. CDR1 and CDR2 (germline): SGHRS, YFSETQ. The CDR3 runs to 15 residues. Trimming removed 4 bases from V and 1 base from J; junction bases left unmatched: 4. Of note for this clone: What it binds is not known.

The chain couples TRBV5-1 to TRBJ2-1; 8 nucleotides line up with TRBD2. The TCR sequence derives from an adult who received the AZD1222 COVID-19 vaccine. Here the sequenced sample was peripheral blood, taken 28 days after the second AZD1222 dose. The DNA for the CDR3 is TGCGCCAGCAGCATCAGCGGGAGATCCTACAATGAGCAGTTCTTC. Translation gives CASSISGRSYNEQFF.